The 16 T cell receptor beta chains listed next were all sequenced from one sample in a study of blood T cells in healthy people across ages. A second roughly 7 to 11 cycle PCR used barcoded and J-beta primers. Via MiXCR, TCRdb re-called the 5' RACE reads, giving one row per CDR3 protein. The sample comprises 1.5 million to 2 million distinct CDR3 sequences, approximately 30% of which are singletons, and more than 6% rests with the top ten. The sequenced sample was blood. These receptors were taken from a woman in her 30s in good health.

The CDR3 region is CSASAGESPSNEQYF. DNA for the CDR3: TGCAGTGCTAGTGCTGGGGAGTCCCCTAGCAATGAGCAGTACTTC. The chain joins TRBV20-1 to TRBJ2-4; perhaps TRBD2 as D (5 bases). CDR1 and CDR2 from the germline V gene are DFQATT and SNEGSKA (reference sequence). This CDR3 has 15 amino acids. The V end was cut by 3 bases, the J end by 13 bases, with 25 bases between.

The chain employs TRBV20-1 and TRBJ2-3, with TRBD2 matching 8 bases. The CDR3 spans 13 residues. Germline CDR1 DFQATT, CDR2 SNEGSKA (reference sequence). The DNA of the CDR3 is TGCAGCGCTTCCGGGGGGGCCCCAGATACGCAGTATTTT. This codes for CSASGGAPDTQYF.

The chain employs TRBV5-1 and TRBJ1-1, with D possibly TRBD1 on 6 matching bases. V was clipped by 3 bases and J by 5 bases, with 11 bases between them. The CDR3 extends over 13 amino acids. Germline CDR1 SGHRS, CDR2 YFSETQ. The DNA of the CDR3 is TGCGCCAGCAGCTCCAGGGGTGAGACTGAAGCTTTCTTT. It codes for CASSSRGETEAFF. Full variable domain (rest looked up from reference TRBV5-1 and TRBJ1-1): KAGVTQTPRYLIKTRGQQVTLSCSPISGHRSVSWYQQTPGQGLQFLFEYFSETQRNKGNFPGRFSGRQFSNSRSEMNVSTLELGDSALYLCASSSRGETEAFFGQGTRLTVV.

This clonotype was counted a few times. The chain carries TRBV27 and TRBJ2-1; D call uncertain. Germline CDR1 MNHEY, CDR2 SMNVEV (reference sequence). With 4 bases removed from V and 7 bases from J, the gap between germline ends came to 11 bases. The CDR3 contains 13 residues. The DNA of the CDR3 is TGTGCCAGCAGTTACGGACGGCAAAATGAGCAGTTCTTC. Residues: CASSYGRQNEQFF.

V gene TRBV10-3 combines with J gene TRBJ1-2, with D possibly being TRBD1 (5 bases). The germline gives CDR1 ENHRY, CDR2 SYGVKD. Trimming pared 0 bases from V and 8 bases from J, leaving 13 bases between. This CDR3 is 14 amino acids long. The CDR3: CAISESQGRWGYTF. For the CDR3, the DNA is TGTGCCATCAGTGAGTCGCAGGGACGCTGGGGCTACACCTTC.

V and J are TRBV29-1 and TRBJ2-7, with D unresolved. Germline values: CDR1 SQVTM, CDR2 ANQGSEA. The CDR3 runs to 12 residues. The germline V and J ends were trimmed by 7 bases and 1 base, with 11 bases remaining between them. The DNA of the CDR3 is TGCAGCGGTATTGGCGTATCCTACGAGCAGTACTTC. It yields the protein CSGIGVSYEQYF.

The chain carries TRBV9 and TRBJ2-1; TRBD2 agrees at 8 bases. Germline V gene sequence: CDR1 SGDLS, CDR2 YYNGEE. This CDR3 region has 15 residues. V was clipped by 0 bases and J by 7 bases; unmatched bases: 6. CDR3 region: CASSVASGRSNEQFF. CDR3 DNA: TGTGCCAGCAGCGTAGCCAGCGGGAGAAGTAATGAGCAGTTCTTC.

The table lists this clonotype with a few counts. The chain has TRBV20-1 and TRBJ1-1; the D gene is possibly TRBD1 (6 bases). The V and J ends lost 1 base and 6 bases respectively, with 15 bases between them. The CDR3 is 14 residues long. CDR1 and CDR2 (germline): DFQATT, SNEGSKA (reference sequence). CDR3 bases: TGCAGTGCTAGAGGTAACCAGGGGCGCGCTGAAGCTTTCTTT. It yields the protein CSARGNQGRAEAFF.

V is TRBV29-1 and J is TRBJ1-1, with a weak D call TRBD1 (6 bases). In germline, CDR1 is SQVTM, CDR2 ANQGSEA. The germline V and J ends were trimmed by 7 bases and 3 bases, with 15 bases remaining between them. The CDR3 runs to 13 residues. CDR3 sequence reads: CSGRRGSDTEAFF. CDR3 DNA: TGCAGCGGACGCAGGGGATCGGACACTGAAGCTTTCTTT.

This clonotype was seen only a few times. The chain couples TRBV11-2 to TRBJ1-1; D is uncertain. Germline CDR1 reads SGHAT; CDR2 reads FQNNGV. The V gene lost 5 bases and the J gene lost 5 bases, with 15 bases spanning the gap. This CDR3 has 14 amino acids. The CDR3 DNA reads as TGTGCCAGCAGCCTGTTCAGGTCGCGAACTGAAGCTTTCTTT. It translates to CASSLFRSRTEAFF. The full variable domain, rest sourced from reference TRBV11-2 and TRBJ1-1, is EAGVAQSPRYKIIEKRQSVAFWCNPISGHATLYWYQQILGQGPKLLIQFQNNGVVDDSQLPKDRFSAERLKGVDSTLKIQPAKLEDSAVYLCASSLFRSRTEAFFGQGTRLTVV.

The chain joins TRBV21-1 to TRBJ2-1; TRBD1, the D gene given by the table, was not confirmed from the DNA. TRBV21-1 is a pseudogene segment. The CDR3 totals 16 residues. CDR3 protein: CASSKGQGRTCNEQFF. The CDR3 region has the DNA TGTGCCAGCAGCAAAGGACAGGGTAGAACTTGCAATGAGCAGTTCTTC.

Remarks on this clonotype: One end of the junction varies from germline; a read error may be responsible. The genes are TRBV7-6 and TRBJ2-5, with D unclear. CDR1 and CDR2 from the germline V gene are SGHVS and FNYEAQ. The CDR3 sequence is 13 residues long. The CDR3 bases are TGTGTCAGCAGCTTAGGGCAAAGGGAGACCCAGTACTTC. This encodes CVSSLGQRETQYF.

The J gene is TRBJ2-2, the V gene TRBV7-6; the D is unclear. Germline-derived CDR1 and CDR2 are SGHVS and FNYEAQ. Trimming cost V 5 bases and J 0 bases, with 16 bases left between them. The CDR3 runs 17 residues. CDR3 residues: CASSNDDAPSNTGELFF. CDR3 coding DNA: TGTGCCAGCAGCAATGATGACGCGCCCTCGAACACCGGGGAGCTGTTTTTT.

This clonotype was counted between two and nine times. This chain connects TRBV7-2 to TRBJ2-2; D is undetermined. This CDR3 is built from 16 residues. Germline V gene data show CDR1 as SGHTA and CDR2 as FQGNSA. Trimming cost V 0 bases and J 1 base, with 9 bases left between them. The CDR3 loop reads CASSLAGFGNTGELFF. The CDR3 region has the DNA TGTGCCAGCAGCTTAGCAGGGTTTGGGAACACCGGGGAGCTGTTTTTT. Variable domain in full (rest from reference TRBV7-2 and TRBJ2-2): GAGVSQSPSNKVTEKGKDVELRCDPISGHTALYWYRQSLGQGLEFLIYFQGNSAPDKSGLPSDRFSAERTGGSVSTLTIQRTQQEDSAVYLCASSLAGFGNTGELFFGEGSRLTVL.

This chain connects TRBV2 to TRBJ2-1, with a weak D call TRBD2 (6 bases). CDR3 size: 13 residues. V was clipped by 5 bases and J by 8 bases, with 13 bases between them. Looked up from germline, CDR1 is SNHLY and CDR2 is FYNNEI. The CDR3 spells CASSLRLDHEQFF. In DNA, the CDR3 is TGTGCCAGCAGTTTACGACTAGATCATGAGCAGTTCTTC.

The sample holds many counts of this clonotype. The chain is built from TRBV20-1 and TRBJ2-1; perhaps TRBD1 as D (6 bases). The CDR3 spans 17 residues. Germline assignment: CDR1 DFQATT and CDR2 SNEGSKA (reference sequence). V was shortened by 1 base and J by 0 bases, with 16 bases between the two germline ends. The CDR3 DNA is TGCAGTGCTAGAGTCGACACCGGGACAAGCTCCTACAATGAGCAGTTCTTC. Protein product: CSARVDTGTSSYNEQFF.